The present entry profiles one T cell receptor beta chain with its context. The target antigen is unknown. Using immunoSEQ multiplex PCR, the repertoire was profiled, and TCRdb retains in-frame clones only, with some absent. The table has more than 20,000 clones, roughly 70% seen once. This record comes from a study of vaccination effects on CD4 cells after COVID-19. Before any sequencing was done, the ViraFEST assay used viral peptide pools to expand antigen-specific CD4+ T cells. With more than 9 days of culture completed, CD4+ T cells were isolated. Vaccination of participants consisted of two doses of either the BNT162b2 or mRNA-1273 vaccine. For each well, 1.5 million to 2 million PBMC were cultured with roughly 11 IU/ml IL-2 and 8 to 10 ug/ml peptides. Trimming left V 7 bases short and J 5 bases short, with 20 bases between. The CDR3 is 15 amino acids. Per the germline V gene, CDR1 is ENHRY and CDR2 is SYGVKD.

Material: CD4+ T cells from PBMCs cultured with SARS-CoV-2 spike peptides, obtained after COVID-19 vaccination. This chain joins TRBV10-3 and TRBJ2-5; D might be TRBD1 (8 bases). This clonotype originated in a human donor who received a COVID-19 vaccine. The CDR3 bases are TGTGCCATCACCGAAGGACAGGGAGGGTCGGAGACCCAGTACTTC. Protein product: CAITEGQGGSETQYF.